This is a list of T cell receptor beta chains from one sample in a study of identical twins. TCRdb ran MiXCR on the 5' RACE reads and lists one entry per CDR3 protein. The table records 400,000 to 550,000 distinct CDR3 sequences, more than 13% of them present only once. This same sample was also part of a study on yellow fever vaccine responses in identical twins.

Material for sequencing was CD4+ T cells sorted from blood. The receptors originated from a woman in her late teens or twenties in good health. Both conserved end residues are part of each CDR3. Fields, in order: V gene, clone size, D gene, J gene, CDR3 DNA, CDR3 protein. A D gene is named only where the DNA matches it firmly. Clone sizes are given selectively: once, few, many, or a class where the clone is expanded.

v_call: TRBV6-1
clone_size: .
d_call: TRBD1
j_call: TRBJ1-1
cdr3_nt: TGTGCCAGCAGTCCTGGACAGGGGCTTGAAGCTTTCTTT
cdr3_aa: CASSPGQGLEAFF

v_call: TRBV11-2
clone_size: few
d_call: TRBD2
j_call: TRBJ2-1
cdr3_nt: TGTGCCAGCAGCTTACTGGGACTAGCGGACAATGAGCAGTTCTTC
cdr3_aa: CASSLLGLADNEQFF

v_call: TRBV27
clone_size: many
d_call: TRBD2
j_call: TRBJ2-1
cdr3_nt: TGTGCCAGCAGTTCGCTTCTAGCGGGAGCCTACAATGAGCAGTTCTTC
cdr3_aa: CASSSLLAGAYNEQFF

v_call: TRBV7-3
clone_size: few
d_call: .
j_call: TRBJ2-2
cdr3_nt: TGTGCCAGCAGCTTATCCCCATGGGCCAGCACCGGGGAGCTGTTTTTT
cdr3_aa: CASSLSPWASTGELFF

v_call: TRBV20-1
clone_size: .
d_call: .
j_call: TRBJ2-3
cdr3_nt: TGCAGTGCTTATATCACAGATACGCAGTATTTT
cdr3_aa: CSAYITDTQYF

v_call: TRBV19
clone_size: .
d_call: .
j_call: TRBJ2-4
cdr3_nt: TGTGCCAGTAGGGATCCGGGAGCCCGGTTTGGCAAAAACATTCAGTACTTC
cdr3_aa: CASRDPGARFGKNIQYF

v_call: TRBV20-1
clone_size: few
d_call: .
j_call: TRBJ2-1
cdr3_nt: TGCAGGAGCCTCCCCCCCACGGCGTCTCAGGGGTTCTTC
cdr3_aa: CRSLPPTASQGFF

v_call: TRBV7-2
clone_size: few
d_call: .
j_call: TRBJ1-2
cdr3_nt: TGTGCCAGCAGCCCTGGACCAGGCCTCTATGGCTACACCTTC
cdr3_aa: CASSPGPGLYGYTF

v_call: TRBV5-1
clone_size: few
d_call: .
j_call: TRBJ2-1
cdr3_nt: TGCGCCAGCAGCTTGGGCTGGGCGCAGGGCTCCTATGAGCAGTTCTTC
cdr3_aa: CASSLGWAQGSYEQFF

v_call: TRBV13
clone_size: .
d_call: .
j_call: TRBJ1-1
cdr3_nt: TGTGCCAGCAGCCCCCGGGGTGTGGGCACTGAAGCTTTCTTT
cdr3_aa: CASSPRGVGTEAFF

v_call: TRBV12-3/TRBV12-4
clone_size: many
d_call: .
j_call: TRBJ1-4
cdr3_nt: TGTGCCAGCAGTTTGAGCTCCTTGGGGCGAAAACTGTTTTTT
cdr3_aa: CASSLSSLGRKLFF

v_call: TRBV12-3/TRBV12-4
clone_size: few
d_call: .
j_call: TRBJ1-3
cdr3_nt: TGTGCCAGCAGCAATAAGGGACCTGGAAACACCATATATTTT
cdr3_aa: CASSNKGPGNTIYF

v_call: TRBV9
clone_size: .
d_call: TRBD1
j_call: TRBJ2-4
cdr3_nt: TGTGCCAGCAGCGAGAGGACAGGAGGAAACATTCAGTACTTC
cdr3_aa: CASSERTGGNIQYF

v_call: TRBV5-5
clone_size: .
d_call: TRBD1
j_call: TRBJ1-1
cdr3_nt: TGTGCCAGCAGCTTGGGACAGGGGGCTGCGGACACTGAAGCTTTCTTT
cdr3_aa: CASSLGQGAADTEAFF

v_call: TRBV29-1
clone_size: few
d_call: .
j_call: TRBJ2-1
cdr3_nt: TGCAGCGTTGAATTGCGGAGGAGAGTCAACAATGAGCAGTTCTTC
cdr3_aa: CSVELRRRVNNEQFF

v_call: TRBV5-1
clone_size: few
d_call: TRBD2
j_call: TRBJ2-3
cdr3_nt: TGCGCCAGCAGCTGGAACTATAAAGGACTAGCGGGGGACACAGATACGCAGTATTTT
cdr3_aa: CASSWNYKGLAGDTDTQYF

v_call: TRBV3-1
clone_size: .
d_call: .
j_call: TRBJ2-7
cdr3_nt: TGTGCCAGCAGCCAAGGAGAGGGGTGCGAGCAGTACTTC
cdr3_aa: CASSQGEGCEQYF

v_call: TRBV4-3
clone_size: few
d_call: .
j_call: TRBJ2-5
cdr3_nt: TGCGCCAGCAGCCAATATCGGGGACAAGAGACCCAGTACTTC
cdr3_aa: CASSQYRGQETQYF

v_call: TRBV29-1
clone_size: .
d_call: .
j_call: TRBJ2-6
cdr3_nt: TGCAGCGCTGGCTTACTCCAGACCAACGTCCTGACTTTC
cdr3_aa: CSAGLLQTNVLTF

v_call: TRBV12-3/TRBV12-4
clone_size: .
d_call: TRBD1
j_call: TRBJ1-1
cdr3_nt: TGTGCCAGCAGGCACAGGGGGGGTGACACTGAAGCTTTCTTT
cdr3_aa: CASRHRGGDTEAFF

v_call: TRBV5-4
clone_size: .
d_call: .
j_call: TRBJ2-1
cdr3_nt: TGTGCCAGCAGCTTGGTAACACGCACGAGGTACAATGAGCAGTTCTTC
cdr3_aa: CASSLVTRTRYNEQFF

v_call: TRBV20-1
clone_size: .
d_call: .
j_call: TRBJ2-2
cdr3_nt: TGCAGTGCCTGGGACTGGGGCGGCACCGGGGAGCTGTTTTTT
cdr3_aa: CSAWDWGGTGELFF

v_call: TRBV5-6
clone_size: few
d_call: .
j_call: TRBJ2-1
cdr3_nt: TGTGCCAGCAGCTTGAGGTTGGGACCGAATACCTACAATGAGCAGTTCTTC
cdr3_aa: CASSLRLGPNTYNEQFF

v_call: TRBV27
clone_size: .
d_call: .
j_call: TRBJ2-2
cdr3_nt: TGTGCCAGCAGTTTATTGGCAGGGGCGGGCACCGGGGAGCTGTTTTTT
cdr3_aa: CASSLLAGAGTGELFF

v_call: TRBV18
clone_size: few
d_call: TRBD1
j_call: TRBJ1-1
cdr3_nt: TGTGCCAGCTCACCAGCTGGGACAGGATACATGAACACTGAAGCTTTCTTT
cdr3_aa: CASSPAGTGYMNTEAFF

v_call: TRBV7-8
clone_size: few
d_call: TRBD1
j_call: TRBJ2-5
cdr3_nt: TGTGCCAGCAGCTGGACGGACAGGGATCAAGAGACCCAGTACTTC
cdr3_aa: CASSWTDRDQETQYF

v_call: TRBV20-1
clone_size: few
d_call: .
j_call: TRBJ2-3
cdr3_nt: TGCAGTGCTTACAGGGCAGATACGCAGTATTTT
cdr3_aa: CSAYRADTQYF

v_call: TRBV20-1
clone_size: .
d_call: .
j_call: TRBJ2-5
cdr3_nt: TGCAGTGCTAGAGGCCTGACGGACCGAAGTGAGACCCAGTACTTC
cdr3_aa: CSARGLTDRSETQYF